This T cell receptor (beta chain) appears in the sequencing data of a study of T cell changes during pregnancy in multiple sclerosis (dated by TCRdb to the late 2010s). Looking at the study overall: In women with multiple sclerosis, the researchers looked at how the T cell repertoire shifted as pregnancy progressed.

The method behind the library was the immunoSEQ multiplex PCR assay. TCRdb provides this immuneACCESS table in a form limited to in-frame rearrangements. Some clones are lacking; in checked studies, under half of them reflect an unresolved V gene, and why the rest are absent is not known. The sample table lists approximately 94,000 clones, roughly 90% of them with a count of one. The top ten clones comprise about 2% of the sample. From its cysteine to its phenylalanine, the CDR3 spans 16 amino acids. Just CDR3 DNA is preserved here, 48 bases in frame from base 1. V is cut back by 4 bases and J by 4 bases, with 12 bases in the junction unmatched. For CDR1 and CDR2, the germline V gene lists SGHRS and YFSETQ. For this clone: Which antigen it targets is not known. Base qualities are missing; no much larger clone stands one base away.

The TCR originated in a female donor with multiple sclerosis, enrolled in a pregnancy study. Recombination linked TRBV5-1 to TRBJ1-1; TRBD1 aligns with 8 central bases. The starting material was peripheral blood, obtained after pregnancy. The CDR3 protein is CASSLGQGGPGTEAFF. In nucleotides, the sequence is TGCGCCAGCAGCCTCGGACAGGGAGGTCCTGGCACTGAAGCTTTCTTT.